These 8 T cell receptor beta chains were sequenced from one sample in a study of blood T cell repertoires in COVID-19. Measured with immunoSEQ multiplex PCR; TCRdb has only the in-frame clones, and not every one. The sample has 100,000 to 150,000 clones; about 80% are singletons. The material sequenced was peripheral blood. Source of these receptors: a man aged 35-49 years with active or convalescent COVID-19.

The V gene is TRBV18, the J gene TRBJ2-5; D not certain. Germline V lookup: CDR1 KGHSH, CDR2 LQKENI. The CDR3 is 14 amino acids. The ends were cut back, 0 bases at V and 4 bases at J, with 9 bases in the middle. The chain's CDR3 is CASSPPRSGETQYF. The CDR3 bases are TGTGCCAGCTCACCACCCAGAAGTGGAGAGACCCAGTACTTC.

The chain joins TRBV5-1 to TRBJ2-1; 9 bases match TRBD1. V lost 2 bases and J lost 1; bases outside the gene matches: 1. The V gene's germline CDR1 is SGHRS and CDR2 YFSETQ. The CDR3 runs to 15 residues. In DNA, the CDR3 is TGCGCCAGCAGCTTCGGACAGGGGTCCTACAATGAGCAGTTCTTC. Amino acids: CASSFGQGSYNEQFF.

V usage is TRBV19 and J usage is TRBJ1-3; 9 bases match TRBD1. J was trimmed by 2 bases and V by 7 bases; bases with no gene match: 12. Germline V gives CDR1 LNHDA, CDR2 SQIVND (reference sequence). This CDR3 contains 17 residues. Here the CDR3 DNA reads TGTGCCAGTAATACCGGGACAGGGAGGGTTGCTGGAAACACCATATATTTT. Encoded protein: CASNTGTGRVAGNTIYF.

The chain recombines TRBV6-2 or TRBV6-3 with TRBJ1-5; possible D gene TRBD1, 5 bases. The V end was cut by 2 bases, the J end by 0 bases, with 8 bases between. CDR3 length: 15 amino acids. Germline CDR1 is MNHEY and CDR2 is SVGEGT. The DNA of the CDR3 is TGTGCCAGCAGTTACGGAGGGGTTAGCAATCAGCCCCAGCATTTT. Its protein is CASSYGGVSNQPQHF.

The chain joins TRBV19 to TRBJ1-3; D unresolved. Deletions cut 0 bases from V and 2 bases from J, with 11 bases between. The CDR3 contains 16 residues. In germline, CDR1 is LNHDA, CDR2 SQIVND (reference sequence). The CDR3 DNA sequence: TGTGCCAGTAGTATAGATCGGTCGGCGGCTGGAAACACCATATATTTT. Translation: CASSIDRSAAGNTIYF.

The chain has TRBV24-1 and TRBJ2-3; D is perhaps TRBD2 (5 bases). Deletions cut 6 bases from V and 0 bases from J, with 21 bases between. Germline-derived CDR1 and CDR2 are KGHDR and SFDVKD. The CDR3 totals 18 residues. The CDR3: CATSPSGGLPPSTDTQYF. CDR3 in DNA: TGTGCCACCAGTCCCTCGGGCGGGTTGCCCCCTAGCACAGATACGCAGTATTTT.

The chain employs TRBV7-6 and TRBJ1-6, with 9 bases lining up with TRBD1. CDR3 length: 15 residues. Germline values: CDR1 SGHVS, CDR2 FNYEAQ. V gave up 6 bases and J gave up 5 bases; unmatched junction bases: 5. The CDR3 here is CASSPDRGNNSPLHF. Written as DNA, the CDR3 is TGTGCCAGCAGTCCGGACAGGGGCAATAATTCACCCCTCCACTTT.

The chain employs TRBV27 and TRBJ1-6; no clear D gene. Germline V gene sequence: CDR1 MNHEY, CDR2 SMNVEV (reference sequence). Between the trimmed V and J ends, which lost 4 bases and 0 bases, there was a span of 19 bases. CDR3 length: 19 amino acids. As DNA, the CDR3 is TGTGCCAGCAGTTCGTGGAAACTGTCAGCGAGCTCCTATAATTCACCCCTCCACTTT. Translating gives CASSSWKLSASSYNSPLHF.